This is a list of T cell receptor beta chains from one sample in a study of Graves' ophthalmopathy and Graves' hyperthyroidism. Each CDR3 protein gets one entry after TCRdb re-called the multiplex PCR reads with MiXCR. This sample has 660,000 or so distinct CDR3 sequences, with roughly 41% found just once. Sequencing was performed on peripheral blood. The receptors shown here come from an adult man with Graves' ophthalmopathy. CDR3s include the opening cysteine and the closing phenylalanine or tryptophan.

>TRBJ1-1|TRBV7-3
CASSFDRGNTEAFF
>TRBJ2-2|TRBV2
CAIIRDRGTGELFF
>TRBJ1-5|TRBV7-3
CASSYRTGTQETQHF
>TRBJ2-7|TRBV7-9
CASGDRISYEQYF
>TRBJ1-1|TRBV11-1
CASSFSGGGVNTEAFF
>TRBJ1-6|TRBV7-8
CASSYLGQSSSYNSPLHF
>TRBJ1-5|TRBV5-1
CASSLSGTGSNQPQHF
>TRBJ2-7|TRBV2
CASTPRGPSEQYF
>TRBJ1-3|TRBV5-1
CASSLDHSGNTIYF
>TRBJ2-7|TRBV7-2
CASSLPGYAGRYEQYF
>TRBJ2-2|TRBV19
CASIAGQQIAGELFF
>TRBJ2-2|TRBV5-1
CASSLAVTTTGELFF
>TRBJ2-2|TRBV7-9
CASSWTGLTGELFF
>TRBJ1-2|TRBV10-3
CAISGTGGADGYTF
>TRBJ2-3|TRBV2
CASRRGRQPSTDTQYF
>TRBJ2-7|TRBV2
CASSEWVLPSYEQYF
>TRBJ2-6|TRBV20-1
CSAREGTGAGANVLTF
>TRBJ1-5|TRBV11-1
CASSAAQLNQPQHF
>TRBJ1-5|TRBV19
CASAQSSGGQGDQPQHF
>TRBJ1-6|TRBV5-1
CASSLRSNSPLHF
>TRBJ1-1|TRBV19
CASSDGAGANTEAFF
>TRBJ1-2|TRBV7-8
CASSLGRDTNYGYTF
>TRBJ1-2|TRBV7-2
CASFIRDRGFGHTF
>TRBJ2-5|TRBV2
CASSRTGTGVPETQYF
>TRBJ2-5|TRBV7-9
CASSSQGAIRETQYF
>TRBJ2-3|TRBV7-9
CASSFPSDHGTDTQYF
>TRBJ1-3|TRBV7-9
CASSYSRTTDSGNTIYF
>TRBJ1-1|TRBV7-9
CASSEVPGQGHTEAFF
>TRBJ1-1|TRBV2
CASIGVAAFF
>TRBJ1-2|TRBV4-1
CASSLPPGGYTF
>TRBJ1-4|TRBV7-8
CASSLTGQARQGEKLFF
>TRBJ2-5|TRBV10-3
CAISERGEQETQYF
>TRBJ1-5|TRBV2
CASIDREGPRGQPQHF
>TRBJ1-6|TRBV20-1
CSARADRDSPLHF
>TRBJ1-4|TRBV14
CASSQDKGQGNEKLFF
>TRBJ1-2|TRBV2
CASSEEVNYGYTF
>TRBJ2-5|TRBV19
CASSIGGTKETQYF
>TRBJ2-7|TRBV7-2
CASSQGEQYEQYF